One sample yielded the 15 T cell receptor beta chains listed below, sequenced in a study of OX40 agonist ivuxolimab in advanced cancers. Receptors were amplified or captured by the immunoSEQ multiplex PCR assay. Held by TCRdb, this immuneACCESS table contains in-frame sequences only and omits some clones. Under half of the omission traces to an unresolved V gene where checked; the cause of the rest is unknown. The sample yields approximately 90,000 clones; about 88% were counted once. Clones ranked in the top ten supply 0.25% to 0.3% of the sample. The specimen was CD4+ or CD8+ T cells sorted from blood, collected in a trial of the OX40 agonist ivuxolimab. The origin of the receptors is an adult with an advanced solid tumor such as melanoma, head and neck, liver or kidney cancer.

The rearrangement uses TRBV5-1 and TRBJ2-3, with D possibly matching TRBD2 (5 bases). Germline values: CDR1 SGHRS, CDR2 YFSETQ. The CDR3 is 14 residues long. V was cut by 2 bases and J by 7 bases, with 14 bases left in between. CDR3 bases: TGCGCCAGCAGCTTTGGCGAGAGGGAAAATACGCAGTATTTT. Its protein is CASSFGERENTQYF.

This chain links TRBV6-1 with TRBJ1-1, with 8 bases matching TRBD1. The V gene's germline CDR1 is MNHNS and CDR2 SASEGT. This CDR3 comprises 14 residues. V lost 6 bases to trimming and J lost 3 bases; unmatched junction nucleotides: 6. In DNA form, the CDR3 reads TGTGCCAGCAGCGACGGACAGGGAGACACTGAAGCTTTCTTT. Protein: CASSDGQGDTEAFF.

This clone occurred once. The V gene is TRBV30, the J gene TRBJ1-3, with D possibly matching TRBD1 (5 bases). Germline V CDR1 and CDR2: GTSNPN, SVGIG (reference sequence). V lost 0 bases to trimming and J lost 2 bases, with 8 bases between them. This CDR3 is built from 14 residues. CDR3 sequence (DNA): TGTGCCTGGAGTGTTACGGGGCCTGGAAACACCATATATTTT. It codes for CAWSVTGPGNTIYF.

The chain employs TRBV11-1 and TRBJ1-6, with 9 bases matching TRBD1. J gave up 4 bases and V 10 bases, and 2 bases lay outside the gene matches. Germline values: CDR1 SGHAT, CDR2 FQDESV (reference sequence). CDR3 length: 13 residues. This CDR3 reads CATGTGYNSPLHF. CDR3 nucleotides: TGTGCCACCGGGACAGGGTATAATTCACCCCTCCACTTT.

This clone was seen only once. The chain couples TRBV9 to TRBJ2-1, with D perhaps matching TRBD2 (5 bases). V lost 0 bases to trimming and J lost 8 bases, with 15 bases between them. CDR3 length: 15 amino acids. Germline CDR1 and CDR2: SGDLS and YYNGEE. The CDR3 is CASSVVAAGEHEQFF. The CDR3 nucleotides read TGTGCCAGCAGCGTAGTAGCAGCCGGGGAGCATGAGCAGTTCTTC.

The chain employs TRBV18 and TRBJ2-7, with D perhaps TRBD1 or TRBD2 (5 bases each). Germline V CDR1 and CDR2: KGHSH, LQKENI. Trimming took off 1 base at V and 5 bases at J, with 6 bases between the two ends. This CDR3 contains 12 residues. The CDR3 spells CASSPRGDEQYF. The CDR3 coding sequence is TGTGCCAGCTCACCACGAGGGGACGAGCAGTACTTC. The full variable domain, with the rest looked up from reference TRBV18 and TRBJ2-7, is NAGVMQNPRHLVRRRGQEARLRCSPMKGHSHVYWYRQLPEEGLKFMVYLQKENIIDESGMPKERFSAEFPKEGPSILRIQQVVRGDSAAYFCASSPRGDEQYFGPGTRLTVT.

The gene calls are TRBV11-2 and TRBJ1-2; no firm D call. CDR1 is SGHAT and CDR2 is FQNNGV in the germline V gene. The length of the CDR3 is 11 residues. Trimming cost V 1 base and J 5 bases, with 2 bases left between them. The DNA of the CDR3 is TGTGCCAGCAGCTTAGTTTATGGCTACACCTTC. This translates into CASSLVYGYTF.

The genes are TRBV6-6 and TRBJ1-1; D is unclear. CDR3 length: 12 amino acids. Trimming shortened V by 7 bases and J by 1 base, and 7 bases separated the two germline ends. Germline-derived CDR1 and CDR2 are MNHNY and SVGAGI (reference sequence). CDR3: CASTAGNTEAFF. The CDR3 region has the DNA TGTGCCAGCACCGCAGGGAACACTGAAGCTTTCTTT.

This clone has only a few counts. The CDR3 loop is CAKAPKEHQPQHF. CDR3 bases: TGTGCCAAAGCCCCTAAAGAACATCAGCCCCAGCATTTT. The chain is built from TRBV6-4 and TRBJ1-5; D ambiguous. Germline V gene lookup returns CDR1 MRHNA and CDR2 SNTAGT. The CDR3 sequence is 13 residues long. Deletions cut 10 bases from V and 5 bases from J, with 15 bases between.

This clone was counted only a few times. The chain joins TRBV7-8 to TRBJ2-3; possibly TRBD2 for D (6 bases). Per germline, CDR1 SGHVS and CDR2 FQNEAQ. This CDR3 has 15 amino acids. Trimming cost V 4 bases and J 3 bases, with 14 bases left between them. The CDR3 loop reads CASSSFGGATDTQYF. The CDR3, as DNA: TGTGCCAGCAGCTCTTTCGGGGGAGCGACAGATACGCAGTATTTT.

V is TRBV6-1 and J is TRBJ1-4, with 10 bases lining up with TRBD1. The ends lost 4 bases at V and 8 bases at J; junction bases unmatched: 7. The germline V gene encodes CDR1 MNHNS and CDR2 SASEGT. CDR3 length equals 15 residues. In DNA form, the CDR3 reads TGTGCCAGCAGTGCTTGGGACAGGGGCGTCGAAAAACTGTTTTTT. It specifies CASSAWDRGVEKLFF.

J is TRBJ1-5 and V is TRBV7-8; D is unclear. This CDR3 has 14 residues. V was trimmed by 4 bases and J by 6 bases, leaving 13 bases between them. In germline, CDR1 is SGHVS, CDR2 FQNEAQ. CDR3 bases: TGTGCCAGCAGCTCGCGACCGGGAATTCAGCCCCAGCATTTT. It specifies CASSSRPGIQPQHF.

The V and J genes are TRBV4-2 and TRBJ1-4; 7 nucleotides match TRBD1. CDR3 size: 16 residues. The V segment lost 3 bases and the J segment 2 bases; nucleotides outside the gene matches: 6. Germline V CDR1 and CDR2: LGHNA, YNFKEQ. CDR3 DNA: TGTGCCAGCAGCCAGGCCGACAGGGCGACTAATGAAAAACTGTTTTTT. Its protein product is CASSQADRATNEKLFF.

The chain employs TRBV2 and TRBJ2-2, with TRBD2 identical over 10 bases. Germline V lookup: CDR1 SNHLY, CDR2 FYNNEI. V was clipped by 3 bases and J by 4 bases; unmatched bases: 11. This CDR3 is 18 amino acids long. CDR3 loop: CASSETSLAGVLTGELFF. CDR3 nucleotide sequence: TGTGCCAGCAGTGAGACTAGTCTAGCGGGGGTTCTCACCGGGGAGCTGTTTTTT.

This chain joins TRBV10-1 and TRBJ2-1; 14 positions agree with TRBD2. Germline trimming cut 6 bases from V and 10 bases from J; bases unmatched to any gene: 5. Germline values: CDR1 WNHNN, CDR2 SYGVQD (reference sequence). The CDR3 has 14 residues. CDR3 amino acids: CASSGLAGGREQFF. The CDR3 DNA follows: TGCGCCAGCAGCGGACTAGCGGGGGGCCGGGAGCAGTTCTTC.